This TCR beta chain originates from a study of T-cell reconstitution after alpha-beta-depleted transplantation in children. V shed 4 bases and J 0 bases; nucleotides not matched to a gene: 14. The CDR3 sequence is 20 residues long. The library targeted TCRbeta and was prepared with unique molecular identifiers. TCRdb used MiXCR to reprocess the PCR reads, holding one entry per CDR3 protein. The sample carries about 610,000 distinct CDR3 sequences, about 10% recorded once. This clonotype was picked up a small number of times. The material sequenced was PBMCs from the stem cell graft donor, taken from the stem cell graft. The chain couples TRBV12-3 or TRBV12-4 to TRBJ2-1; TRBD2 matches at 11 bases. This receptor was obtained from a human donor who donated a stem cell graft to a child with acute myeloid leukemia. The CDR3 DNA sequence: TGTGCCAGCAGTTCCGCAGCCCTTCGACTAGCGGGGAGCTCCTACAATGAGCAGTTCTTC. The encoded protein is CASSSAALRLAGSSYNEQFF.